The source of this T cell receptor beta chain is a study of tumor-infiltrating lymphocytes in primary liver carcinoma. On the study more broadly: Productive TCRbeta reads per sample were roughly 3.5 to 7.13 million, not differing by tissue. Notes on the study in general: It was tumor-adjacent and tumor-blood pairs that overlapped less than tumor region pairs did.

Trimming shortened V by 3 bases and J by 0 bases, and 13 bases separated the two germline ends. CDR3 length: 16 amino acids. Germline CDR1 is SGHRS and CDR2 is YFSETQ. RNA isolated from unsorted whole blood supplied the blood RNA, with germline DNA also extracted. Patients showed chronic HBV infection and an absence of prior treatment. Preoperatively, peripheral blood was drawn, approximately 4.4 milliliters in total. Production of TCR beta cDNA used approximately 480 ng total RNA together with a constant-region primer. Libraries covering TCR beta were generated through three nested multiplex PCR rounds (using a slightly modified ARM-PCR). TRBV1-TRBV30 forward primers paired with a C-beta reverse primer were used in the first two PCR rounds, which ran about 11 cycles each. TCRdb re-called the multiplex PCR reads with MiXCR, one entry per CDR3 protein. The sample lists some 200,000 distinct CDR3 sequences; less than 70% were seen once.

Comments on this clonotype: As yet, its antigen is unknown.

This TCR derives from a woman aged 55-70 years with primary liver carcinoma and hepatitis B virus infection. The sample comprised peripheral blood. The rearrangement links TRBV5-1 to TRBJ2-1; TRBD1 is a possible D gene (6 bases). CDR3 nucleotides: TGCGCCAGCAGCTACGGGGACACTAGCTCCTACAATGAGCAGTTCTTC. It specifies CASSYGDTSSYNEQFF.